These 12 T cell receptor beta chains share one sample of origin, sequenced in a study of metastatic and nonmetastatic thyroid tumors. Until they underwent thyroid surgery, no patient had received any treatment. TCRdb reanalyzed the PCR reads with MiXCR. The table lists 25,000 to 35,000 clones, about 3.9% of them singletons, with 21% in the top ten. The specimen sequenced was blood. The receptors here all came from a female donor with papillary thyroid cancer or a benign thyroid nodule (not recorded which). Some clones in this sample may be carry-over from other donors' samples.

The chain carries TRBV28 and TRBJ2-2; the D call may be TRBD1 or TRBD2 (6 bases each). Germline V gene sequence: CDR1 MDHEN, CDR2 SYDVKM. CDR3 size: 18 residues. The V end lost 8 bases, the J end lost 7 bases, and 29 bases lay between the germline ends. The CDR3 loop is CASALLKGGCSSGGELFF. The CDR3 DNA is TGTGCCAGCGCCCTCCTGAAGGGGGGTTGTTCTTCTGGCGGGGAGCTGTTTTTT. The full variable domain, in which reference TRBV28 and TRBJ2-2 provide the parts outside the CDR3, is DVKVTQSSRYLVKRTGEKVFLECVQDMDHENMFWYRQDPGLGLRLIYFSYDVKMKEKGDIPEGYSVSREKKERFSLILESASTNQTSMYLCASALLKGGCSSGGELFFGEGSRLTVL.

This chain connects TRBV20-1 to TRBJ2-1; 8 nucleotides align to TRBD2. Germline CDR1 is DFQATT and CDR2 is SNEGSKA (reference sequence). CDR3 length equals 15 residues. Unmatched junction bases numbered 8, after V lost 2 bases and J lost 5 bases. The CDR3 DNA follows: TGCAGTGCTAGACCCCGGGGGGGGGCCCACAATGAGCAGTTCTTC. Its protein is CSARPRGGAHNEQFF.

This clone was detected a few times. The chain carries TRBV6-1 and TRBJ1-3; D not certain. V was cut by 6 bases and J by 0 bases, with 3 bases left in between. The CDR3 has 12 amino acids. In germline, CDR1 is MNHNS, CDR2 SASEGT. CDR3 DNA: TGTGCCAGCAGGAACTCTGGAAACACCATATATTTT. This gives the protein CASRNSGNTIYF.

At least ten counts were recorded for this clone. The chain has TRBV5-5 and TRBJ2-5; D may match TRBD1 or TRBD2 (5 bases each). V gave up 4 bases and J gave up 5 bases, with 18 bases separating them. Germline V gene data show CDR1 as SGHKS and CDR2 as YYEKEE (reference sequence). CDR3 length: 15 amino acids. In DNA form, the CDR3 reads TGTGCCAGCAGCCCCGGCCTGGGGACGGTGGAGACCCAGTACTTC. This translates into CASSPGLGTVETQYF.

This clone was recorded at least ten times. V and J are TRBV20-1 and TRBJ2-2; D ambiguous. CDR1 DFQATT and CDR2 SNEGSKA come from the germline V gene (reference sequence). Trimming removed 2 bases at V and 6 bases at J, with 10 bases between. This CDR3 has 13 amino acids. CDR3 DNA: TGCAGTGCTAGACGGGTTCGGCCCGGGGAGCTGTTTTTT. It translates to CSARRVRPGELFF.

The genes are TRBV6-1 and TRBJ2-5; 9 bases agree with TRBD1. The J segment lost 2 bases and the V segment lost 2 bases, leaving 3 bases of the junction unmatched. This CDR3 comprises 15 residues. Germline V gene sequence: CDR1 MNHNS, CDR2 SASEGT. The CDR3, as DNA: TGTGCCAGCAGTGAAACAGGGGGCGGGCAAGAGACCCAGTACTTC. It specifies CASSETGGGQETQYF.

This clone was observed at least ten times. The V and J genes are TRBV7-9 and TRBJ2-5, with D possibly being TRBD1 (6 bases). Per germline, CDR1 SEHNR and CDR2 FQNEAQ (reference sequence). This CDR3 contains 15 residues. The V and J ends lost 2 bases and 1 base respectively, with 11 bases between them. CDR3 bases: TGTGCCAGCAGCTTATTCGGGACACGCCAAGAGACCCAGTACTTC. It is translated as CASSLFGTRQETQYF.

The V gene is TRBV6-1, the J gene TRBJ1-1; 7 bases agree with TRBD1. Trimming removed 8 bases from V and 11 bases from J; junction bases left unmatched: 17. CDR3 length equals 14 residues. From germline, CDR1 is MNHNS and CDR2 SASEGT. The CDR3 loop reads CASGPPSRGTGAFF. Written as DNA, the CDR3 is TGTGCCAGCGGTCCACCCTCCAGGGGGACGGGGGCTTTCTTT.

Turning to this clone: The DNA is left out, because the CDR3 cannot be placed on it with certainty; the CDR3 is given as TCRdb lists it. The chain employs TRBV3-1 and TRBJ1-2. The CDR3 spans 18 amino acids, including both terminal residues. Germline V gene data show CDR1 as LGHDT and CDR2 as YNNKEL (reference sequence). The CDR3 protein is CASSIYLCSVQDNYGYTF.

The chain uses TRBV28 and TRBJ1-3; the D gene is possibly TRBD1 (5 bases). V was shortened by 3 bases and J by 2 bases, with 8 bases between the two germline ends. From germline, CDR1 is MDHEN and CDR2 SYDVKM. This CDR3 comprises 14 residues. The CDR3 nucleotides are TGTGCCAGCAGTTTGGGCAGGGCTGGAAACACCATATATTTT. It yields the protein CASSLGRAGNTIYF.

This clone occurred a few times. J is TRBJ1-3 and V is TRBV20-1, with D perhaps matching TRBD1 (5 bases). Germline assignment: CDR1 DFQATT and CDR2 SNEGSKA (reference sequence). Trimming pared 3 bases from V and 3 bases from J, leaving 12 bases between. This CDR3 contains 14 residues. The CDR3 DNA sequence: TGCAGTGCTAGTACAGGCGTGAATGGAAACACCATATATTTT. Protein: CSASTGVNGNTIYF.

This clone was detected a few times. The genes are TRBV6-6 and TRBJ2-7; tentative D call: TRBD2 (6 bases). V gave up 2 bases and J gave up 3 bases, with 14 bases separating them. The CDR3 spans 15 residues. The germline CDR1 and CDR2 sequences are MNHNY and SVGAGI (reference sequence). In nucleotides, the CDR3 is TGTGCCAGCAGTTACGGTGGAGGGGCGAGCTACGAGCAGTACTTC. It yields the protein CASSYGGGASYEQYF.